Presented here are 16 T cell receptor beta chains from one specimen sequenced in a study of brain T cells in children with intractable seizures. Sequencing was performed with immunoSEQ multiplex PCR; in TCRdb, only in-frame clones are kept and a portion is missing. The sample shows some 80,000 clones, around 90% of them seen only once. Source: peripheral blood, taken at surgery. These receptors came from a girl aged 2 to 9 with Rasmussen encephalitis and intractable seizures.

V is TRBV19 and J is TRBJ1-5; 8 bases line up with TRBD1. This CDR3 has 18 amino acids. The J segment lost 2 bases and the V segment lost 7 bases, leaving 16 bases of the junction unmatched. Germline V gene sequence: CDR1 LNHDA, CDR2 SQIVND (reference sequence). The CDR3 loop is CASNMDRVFKSGNQPQHF. In DNA form, the CDR3 reads TGTGCCAGTAACATGGACAGGGTTTTTAAATCTGGCAATCAGCCCCAGCATTTT.

The J gene is TRBJ2-5, the V gene TRBV5-6; maybe TRBD1 (5 bases). The CDR3 covers 14 residues. Trimming removed 3 bases from V and 1 base from J, with 10 bases in between. From germline, CDR1 is SGHDT and CDR2 YYEEEE. The DNA for the CDR3 is TGTGCCAGCAGCTATCAGGGAACCCAAGAGACCCAGTACTTC. This sequence encodes CASSYQGTQETQYF. Variable domain in full (rest from reference TRBV5-6 and TRBJ2-5): DAGVTQSPTHLIKTRGQQVTLRCSPKSGHDTVSWYQQALGQGPQFIFQYYEEEERQRGNFPDRFSGHQFPNYSSELNVNALLLGDSALYLCASSYQGTQETQYFGPGTRLLVL.

The V and J genes are TRBV9 and TRBJ2-3, with D maybe TRBD1 (5 bases). The CDR3 length is 15 residues. CDR1 and CDR2 from the germline V gene are SGDLS and YYNGEE. Trimming stripped 4 bases from V and 0 bases from J, with 12 bases between. The CDR3 DNA follows: TGTGCCAGCAGCCCAGGGTACACTAGCACAGATACGCAGTATTTT. Protein product: CASSPGYTSTDTQYF.

J is TRBJ2-5 and V is TRBV30; D ambiguous. Germline V gives CDR1 GTSNPN, CDR2 SVGIG (reference sequence). CDR3 length: 13 residues. With 4 bases removed from V and 5 bases from J, the gap between germline ends came to 14 bases. CDR3 DNA sequence: TGTGCCTGGACCTCGCGTTTGTCGGAGACCCAGTACTTC. The encoded protein is CAWTSRLSETQYF.

The J gene is TRBJ1-5, the V gene TRBV19, with a possible D match to TRBD1 (5 bases). Germline V gene data show CDR1 as LNHDA and CDR2 as SQIVND (reference sequence). Trimming took off 5 bases at V and 4 bases at J, with 15 bases between the two ends. The CDR3 has 15 amino acids. Here the CDR3 reads CASSPEGSGNQPQHF. For the CDR3, the DNA is TGTGCCAGTAGTCCAGAGGGGTCCGGGAATCAGCCCCAGCATTTT.

V usage is TRBV6-1 and J usage is TRBJ2-5, with 12 bases that match TRBD2. The germline V gene has CDR1 MNHNS and CDR2 SASEGT. The length of the CDR3 is 15 residues. Trimming cost V 3 bases and J 5 bases; bases outside gene matches: 4. CDR3 bases: TGTGCCAGCAGTGACCTAGCGGGGGGGCGGGAGACCCAGTACTTC. Its protein is CASSDLAGGRETQYF.

The rearrangement links TRBV29-1 to TRBJ2-3; D is uncertain. The CDR3 extends over 14 amino acids. Trimming left V 5 bases short and J 0 bases short, with 12 bases between. CDR1 is SQVTM and CDR2 is ANQGSEA in the germline V gene. The CDR3 bases are TGCAGCGTTAAAGTTTTCCTTAGCACAGATACGCAGTATTTT. Its protein is CSVKVFLSTDTQYF.

The chain uses TRBV6-5 and TRBJ2-7, with 7 bases fitting TRBD1. CDR1 and CDR2 from the germline V gene are MNHEY and SVGAGI. The CDR3 loop spans 15 amino acids. With 6 bases clipped from V and 4 bases from J, the junction kept 12 bases outside the gene matches. The CDR3 loop reads CASRWGSRGSYEQYF. In DNA form, the CDR3 reads TGTGCCAGCAGATGGGGGAGCAGGGGGAGTTACGAGCAGTACTTC.

This clone was observed once. The DNA of the CDR3 is TGTGCCAGCAGAAAGACAGCCCATTCTAACTATGGCTACACCTTC. Amino acid sequence: CASRKTAHSNYGYTF. This chain uses TRBV6-5 with TRBJ1-2; weak D call: TRBD1 (5 bases). Germline CDR1 and CDR2: MNHEY and SVGAGI. V was shortened by 6 bases and J by 0 bases, with 14 bases between the two germline ends. The CDR3 spans 15 residues.

V gene TRBV15 combines with J gene TRBJ1-2, with D possibly matching TRBD1 (6 bases). This CDR3 has 15 amino acids. Germline V gene sequence: CDR1 LNHNV, CDR2 YYDKDF (reference sequence). V was pared by 0 bases and J by 6 bases, with 14 bases between. CDR3 protein: CATSRDTGRRDGYTF. The CDR3 DNA reads TGTGCCACCAGCAGAGATACAGGGAGAAGAGATGGCTACACCTTC. The complete variable domain, with remaining parts taken from reference TRBV15 and TRBJ1-2, reads DAMVIQNPRYQVTQFGKPVTLSCSQTLNHNVMYWYQQKSSQAPKLLFHYYDKDFNNEADTPDNFQSRRPNTSFCFLDIRSPGLGDTAMYLCATSRDTGRRDGYTFGSGTRLTVV.

As DNA, the CDR3 is TGCGCCAGCAGCCCTCTTGAGGGGGCGGTCTATGGCTACACCTTC. Translated: CASSPLEGAVYGYTF. The V gene is TRBV4-1, the J gene TRBJ1-2, with TRBD1 identical over 7 bases. This CDR3 has 15 amino acids. Germline lookup yields CDR1 MGHRA and CDR2 YSYEKL. The V segment lost 4 bases and the J segment 4 bases; nucleotides outside the gene matches: 9.

The V call is TRBV29-1, the J call TRBJ1-6, with D possibly TRBD1 on 6 matching bases. This CDR3 contains 12 residues. CDR1 is SQVTM and CDR2 is ANQGSEA in the germline V gene. The V gene lost 1 base and the J gene lost 16 bases, with 14 bases spanning the gap. CDR3 loop: CSVEVPQGTLHF. DNA of the CDR3: TGCAGCGTTGAAGTCCCACAGGGAACACTCCACTTT.

The chain is built from TRBV11-2 and TRBJ2-7, with 9 bases aligning to TRBD2. Germline V CDR1 and CDR2: SGHAT, FQNNGV. Trimming at V came to 5 bases and at J to 2 bases, leaving 7 bases not matched to a gene. The CDR3 length is 15 residues. The CDR3 loop is CASSQAGGKAYEQYF. In nucleotides, the CDR3 is TGTGCCAGCAGCCAAGCGGGAGGAAAAGCCTACGAGCAGTACTTC.

The rearrangement joins TRBV6-6 to TRBJ1-1; D possibly corresponds to TRBD1 (5 bases). Trimming removed 2 bases at V and 9 bases at J, with 7 bases between. CDR1 and CDR2 from the germline V gene are MNHNY and SVGAGI (reference sequence). The CDR3 runs to 11 residues. CDR3 sequence (DNA): TGTGCCAGCAGTTACGACAGAAAAGCTTTCTTT. This translates into CASSYDRKAFF.

The rearrangement joins TRBV11-3 to TRBJ2-5; D is possibly TRBD1 (6 bases). Trimming took 8 bases from V and 4 from J, leaving 23 bases between them. The germline gives CDR1 SGHNT, CDR2 YENEEA. The CDR3 totals 16 residues. CDR3 amino acids: CASSIATGFSSETQYF. Written as DNA, the CDR3 is TGTGCCAGCTCCATCGCTACAGGGTTTTCATCAGAGACCCAGTACTTC.

The V call is TRBV5-4, the J call TRBJ2-2; 8 bases map to TRBD1. Germline CDR1 SGHNT, CDR2 YYREEE (reference sequence). This CDR3 region has 15 residues. V shed 5 bases, J shed 1 base, and the junction held 4 bases outside the gene matches. CDR3 bases: TGTGCCAGCAGTAAGGGACAGGTGAACACCGGGGAGCTGTTTTTT. It codes for CASSKGQVNTGELFF.